This record covers a single T cell receptor (beta chain). The antigen is undetermined. These data originate in a study of T-cell reconstitution after alpha-beta-depleted transplantation in children. Study-level findings and limits: Surviving recipient T cells and intrathymic progenitors accounted for some patients' high TCRbeta diversity at day 60.

Germline CDR1 and CDR2: SGDLS and YYNGEE. There are 16 residues in the CDR3. Trimming took off 0 bases at V and 2 bases at J, with 13 bases between the two ends. Unique molecular identifiers were used to barcode this TCRbeta library. TCRdb re-derived calls from the PCR reads in MiXCR, one entry per CDR3 protein. Here the sample spans about 440,000 distinct CDR3 sequences, approximately 42% being singletons. The V and J genes are TRBV9 and TRBJ2-3; D is possibly TRBD1 (5 bases). The TCR was taken from a girl aged 2 to 10 with aplastic anemia, due to receive a stem cell transplant. Sample: PBMCs, taken before TCRalphabeta/CD19-depleted stem cell transplant. The CDR3 bases are TGTGCCAGCAGCGTAGGGTGGTCGACAGTCACAGATACGCAGTATTTT. Residues: CASSVGWSTVTDTQYF.